This passage covers 26 T cell receptor beta chains from one sample sequenced in a study of metastatic and nonmetastatic thyroid tumors. All patients were untreated before thyroid surgery. TCRdb reprocessed the PCR reads using MiXCR. The sample holds about 92,000 clones, more than 12% seen once. Sequencing was done on a sample of blood. These receptors all come from a female donor with papillary thyroid cancer or a benign thyroid nodule (not recorded which). Some clones in this sample may be carry-over from other donors' samples.

This clone was seen ten or more times. The genes are TRBV2 and TRBJ1-4, with D tentatively TRBD1 (6 bases). The CDR3 totals 12 residues. Germline-derived CDR1 and CDR2 are SNHLY and FYNNEI. With 3 bases removed from V and 13 bases from J, the gap between germline ends came to 12 bases. The CDR3 DNA is TGTGCCAGCAGTGATTGGGTACAGGGACTGTTTTTT. As protein: CASSDWVQGLFF.

This clone was found many times. This could be a read error, since a much larger clone is one nucleotide away. J is TRBJ1-2 and V is TRBV28, with D tentatively TRBD1 (5 bases). Germline CDR1 MDHEN, CDR2 SYDVKM. V dropped 6 bases and J dropped 9 bases, with 20 bases sitting between them. The CDR3 contains 14 residues. The CDR3 DNA reads as TGTGCCAGCAGCCAACCTCCGGGGGTCAAAAGCTACACCTTC. Its translation is CASSQPPGVKSYTF.

This clone was observed many times. CDR3 bases: TGTGCCATCAGTGAACTAGCGGGGGGGGACACCGGGGAGCTGTTTTTT. Its protein product is CAISELAGGDTGELFF. The rearrangement joins TRBV10-3 to TRBJ2-2, with 13 nucleotides matching TRBD2. The CDR3 covers 16 residues. V was pared by 3 bases and J by 3 bases, with 1 base of the junction left unmatched. Germline CDR1 and CDR2: ENHRY and SYGVKD.

This rearrangement joins TRBV12-3 or TRBV12-4 to TRBJ1-1; no firm D call. This CDR3 is 16 amino acids long. V dropped 5 bases and J dropped 1 base, with 17 bases sitting between them. The CDR3 region has the DNA TGTGCCAGCAGTCCCGAGAAAATCCTTCGGAACACTGAAGCTTTCTTT. Its translation: CASSPEKILRNTEAFF.

In its sample, this clone was seen many times. CDR3 sequence (DNA): TGCGCCAGCAGCTTGGGGGGGACAGGGTCCTACGAGCAGTACTTC. Its translation is CASSLGGTGSYEQYF. The rearrangement uses TRBV5-1 and TRBJ2-7; TRBD1 aligns across 9 bases. The germline CDR1 and CDR2 sequences are SGHRS and YFSETQ. Losses at the gene ends were 0 bases for V and 1 base for J; bases not matched to a gene: 2. This CDR3 region has 15 residues.

This clone was observed many times. This rearrangement joins TRBV2 to TRBJ1-6; 7 nucleotides match TRBD1. The CDR3 covers 14 residues. Per germline, CDR1 SNHLY and CDR2 FYNNEI. V was clipped by 6 bases and J by 8 bases; unmatched bases: 7. This CDR3 reads CASRRDSQYSPLHF. In DNA, the CDR3 is TGTGCCAGCAGAAGGGACAGCCAATATTCACCCCTCCACTTT.

This clone was counted ten times or more. The sample carries other DNA sequences with the same CDR3. This chain links TRBV9 with TRBJ1-3; D is uncertain. This CDR3 comprises 11 residues. The germline V gene encodes CDR1 SGDLS and CDR2 YYNGEE. The V and J ends lost 0 bases and 5 bases respectively, with 0 bases between them. Here the CDR3 reads CASSVGNTIYF. CDR3 DNA: TGTGCCAGCAGCGTAGGAAACACCATATATTTT.

Details on this clone: A much larger clonotype is one base distant, so this may be a read error. This chain's CDR3 is CASSLAWDLNNEQFF. CDR3 in DNA: TGTGCCAGCAGCTTGGCGTGGGACCTAAACAATGAGCAGTTCTTC. The chain links TRBV5-4 to TRBJ2-1; D may correspond to TRBD1 or TRBD2 (5 bases each). Germline CDR1 reads SGHNT; CDR2 reads YYREEE (reference sequence). V was shortened by 0 bases and J by 5 bases, with 12 bases between the two germline ends. The length of the CDR3 is 15 residues.

This clone was recorded many times. The rearrangement uses TRBV9 and TRBJ2-1, with no clear D. The ends were cut back, 0 bases at V and 8 bases at J, with 9 bases in the middle. Germline V lookup: CDR1 SGDLS, CDR2 YYNGEE. The CDR3 runs 13 residues. The CDR3 DNA sequence: TGTGCCAGCAGCGTAGTGGGTAGTCATGAGCAGTTCTTC. Its translation: CASSVVGSHEQFF.

Ten or more counts support this clone. This chain connects TRBV6-2 or TRBV6-3 to TRBJ2-2; D is undetermined. The J call is doubtful: the DNA matches TRBJ1-4 better. CDR1 is MNHEY and CDR2 is SVGEGT in the germline V gene. The CDR3 has 11 residues. DNA of the CDR3: TGTGCCAGTTCATTGGTGGGAAAACTGTTTTTT. Protein: CASSLVGKLFF.

This clone was detected ten times or more. The rearrangement links TRBV3-1 to TRBJ1-4, with 8 bases fitting TRBD1. The junction had 6 bases not matched to a gene; V was cut back by 0 bases and J by 0 bases. This CDR3 has 18 amino acids. Germline assignment: CDR1 LGHDT and CDR2 YNNKEL (reference sequence). DNA of the CDR3: TGTGCCAGCAGCCAAGATGCTGGGACAGGCGCAACTAATGAAAAACTGTTTTTT. It codes for CASSQDAGTGATNEKLFF. Combining the CDR3 with reference TRBV3-1 and TRBJ1-4 gives the whole variable domain DTAVSQTPKYLVTQMGNDKSIKCEQNLGHDTMYWYKQDSKKFLKIMFSYNNKELIINETVPNRFSPKSPDKAHLNLHINSLELGDSAVYFCASSQDAGTGATNEKLFFGSGTQLSVL.

This clone was counted ten times or more. V gene TRBV6-1 combines with J gene TRBJ1-2; TRBD1 aligns across 10 bases. Germline lookup yields CDR1 MNHNS and CDR2 SASEGT. Germline trimming cut 6 bases from V and 2 bases from J; bases unmatched to any gene: 12. The CDR3 extends over 17 amino acids. In nucleotides, the CDR3 is TGTGCCAGCAGGGGGACAGGGGACCTCCCTTTAAACTATGGCTACACCTTC. Protein: CASRGTGDLPLNYGYTF.

CDR3 residues: CSARLATLGPEQFF. The CDR3 DNA follows: TGCAGTGCTAGATTGGCAACCCTGGGTCCTGAGCAGTTCTTC. J is TRBJ2-1 and V is TRBV20-1; the D is unclear. This CDR3 region has 14 residues. Deletions cut 2 bases from V and 9 bases from J, with 17 bases between. Germline CDR1 is DFQATT and CDR2 is SNEGSKA (reference sequence).

Of note for this clone: Just one base apart from a much larger clone, this may be a read error. The rearrangement links TRBV29-1 to TRBJ2-1, with a possible D match to TRBD1 (7 bases). From germline, CDR1 is SQVTM and CDR2 ANQGSEA. The length of the CDR3 is 12 residues. CDR3 coding DNA: TGCATCGTGAGACAGGGAGGCAATGAGCAGTTCTTC. This sequence encodes CIVRQGGNEQFF.

This clone was counted at least ten times. A much larger clone is a single base away; this may be a read error. This chain uses TRBV6-1 with TRBJ2-2, with no clear D. CDR1 and CDR2 (germline): MNHNS, SASEGT. The CDR3 sequence is 16 residues long. CDR3 residues: CASNEASPTIHAELFF. In DNA form, the CDR3 reads TGTGCCAGCAATGAAGCGAGCCCGACCATCCACGCGGAGCTGTTTTTT.

This chain connects TRBV30 to TRBJ2-3; maybe TRBD1 (8 bases). This CDR3 is 13 amino acids long. The germline V gene has CDR1 GTSNPN and CDR2 SVGIG (reference sequence). Trimming removed 6 bases at V and 6 bases at J, with 16 bases between. The CDR3 loop reads CACRDRREDTQYF. In DNA form, the CDR3 reads TGTGCCTGTAGGGACAGGCGGGAGGATACGCAGTATTTT.

This clone has ten or more counts. The chain couples TRBV5-1 to TRBJ2-7; D call uncertain. Germline CDR1 is SGHRS and CDR2 is YFSETQ. V shed 5 bases and J shed 0 bases, with 9 bases lying between them. The CDR3 has 13 residues. The CDR3 protein is CASRHDTSYEQYF. CDR3 in DNA: TGCGCCAGCAGACATGACACCTCCTACGAGCAGTACTTC.

This clone has a count of ten or more. The chain is built from TRBV28 and TRBJ2-5, with 11 bases lining up with TRBD2. Germline CDR1 and CDR2: MDHEN and SYDVKM. This CDR3 spans 13 amino acids. V gave up 6 bases and J gave up 10 bases; unmatched junction bases: 7. Here the CDR3 reads CASRSSGGSVQYF. The CDR3 region has the DNA TGTGCCAGCAGGTCTAGCGGGGGGTCCGTCCAGTACTTC.

This clone was recorded many times. The chain joins TRBV7-2 to TRBJ1-2, with D uncertain. V lost 0 bases and J lost 6, with 11 bases in between. The CDR3 totals 14 residues. CDR1 SGHTA and CDR2 FQGNSA come from the germline V gene. The CDR3 loop reads CASSLASLSNGYTF. The CDR3 DNA sequence: TGTGCCAGCAGCTTAGCGTCCCTAAGTAATGGCTACACCTTC. The full variable domain, rest sourced from reference TRBV7-2 and TRBJ1-2, is GAGVSQSPSNKVTEKGKDVELRCDPISGHTALYWYRQSLGQGLEFLIYFQGNSAPDKSGLPSDRFSAERTGGSVSTLTIQRTQQEDSAVYLCASSLASLSNGYTFGSGTRLTVV.

This clone was found many times. Other DNA sequences in this specimen translate into the identical CDR3. The genes are TRBV5-1 and TRBJ1-5; D ambiguous. The CDR3 extends over 13 amino acids. Trimming took off 0 bases at V and 5 bases at J, with 6 bases between the two ends. Per germline, CDR1 SGHRS and CDR2 YFSETQ. CDR3 region: CASSLGADQPQHF. CDR3 DNA: TGCGCCAGCAGCTTGGGGGCGGATCAGCCCCAGCATTTT.

The table lists this clone with many counts. The chain carries TRBV6-4 and TRBJ1-2; unclear D gene. CDR3 length: 12 residues. Trimming cost V 6 bases and J 4 bases, with 9 bases left between them. Looked up from germline, CDR1 is MRHNA and CDR2 is SNTAGT. CDR3 bases: TGTGCCAGCAGCCAGTACGGCTATGGCTACACCTTC. Translation: CASSQYGYGYTF.

This clone came up many times. V and J are TRBV20-1 and TRBJ2-5; 10 bases map to TRBD2. Losses at the gene ends were 5 bases for V and 5 bases for J; bases not matched to a gene: 23. Germline V gene lookup returns CDR1 DFQATT and CDR2 SNEGSKA (reference sequence). CDR3 length: 19 amino acids. CDR3 sequence reads: CSARSPLFRSSGGRETQYF. DNA for the CDR3: TGCAGTGCTCGGAGCCCCCTTTTTAGGAGTAGCGGGGGGCGGGAGACCCAGTACTTC.

This clone was found many times. The rearrangement joins TRBV27 to TRBJ1-2; D might be TRBD1 (6 bases). Germline V gives CDR1 MNHEY, CDR2 SMNVEV (reference sequence). CDR3 length: 13 residues. Deletions cut 3 bases from V and 4 bases from J, with 9 bases between. The CDR3: CASSLTGVYGYTF. CDR3 nucleotide sequence: TGTGCCAGCAGTTTGACAGGCGTCTATGGCTACACCTTC.

This clone was counted many times. This chain joins TRBV2 and TRBJ2-6; D possibly corresponds to TRBD1 (6 bases). V dropped 5 bases and J dropped 4 bases, with 9 bases sitting between them. CDR3 length: 14 residues. Germline CDR1 and CDR2: SNHLY and FYNNEI. The CDR3 DNA reads TGTGCCAGCAGTTACAGGGAAGGGGCCAACGTCCTGACTTTC. The encoded protein is CASSYREGANVLTF.

This clone was observed a few times. A much bigger clone sits one base away, suggesting this may be a read error. The rearrangement uses TRBV29-1 and TRBJ2-5; D gene uncertain. Germline assignment: CDR1 SQVTM and CDR2 ANQGSEA. CDR3 size: 10 residues. V lost 6 bases, J lost 5 bases, and 7 bases lay in between. CDR3 bases: TGCAGCGTCTTATTGGAGACCCAGTACTTC. It is translated as CSVLLETQYF.

This chain links TRBV11-1 with TRBJ2-5; 10 bases map to TRBD2. The CDR3 covers 22 residues. Germline V gene sequence: CDR1 SGHAT, CDR2 FQDESV (reference sequence). J was trimmed by 2 bases and V by 0 bases; bases with no gene match: 21. The CDR3 reads CASSLAEPLAGVIIGEQETQYF. The CDR3 DNA is TGTGCCAGCAGCTTAGCGGAGCCTCTAGCGGGGGTTATTATCGGGGAACAAGAGACCCAGTACTTC.